Presented here are 9 T cell receptor beta chains from one specimen sequenced in a study of T-cell reconstitution after alpha-beta-depleted transplantation in children (dated by TCRdb to 2016 to 2018). Libraries were made using PCR. Sequencing was carried out with an Illumina HiSeq 2500. TCR library preparation used molecular barcoding, with unique molecular identifiers applied to normalize quantification of the TCRbeta repertoire. Using fastp trimming at Q25 and MiXCR clonotype assembly, TCRdb reanalyzed the public sequencing data and kept in-frame beta chains. Rows with one shared CDR3 protein collapse into an entry with the most common genes and DNA. Across this sample there are 780,000 or so distinct CDR3 sequences, with around 15% seen only once. The ten largest make up around 4.5% of the sample. The treatment or condition tag for this specimen amounts to: allogeneic hematopoietic cell transplantation with graft depleted of TCRalphabeta T cells and CD19 B cells.

This sample comprised PBMCs, mostly from graft donor cells, obtained 360 days after TCRalphabeta/CD19-depleted stem cell transplant. The receptors were sampled from a male patient aged 10 to 17 who had a stem cell transplant for acute lymphoblastic leukemia, so the T cells may come from the graft donor.

Concerning this clonotype: A read error is possible here, since a much larger clone lies one base away. V gene TRBV4-2 combines with J gene TRBJ2-7; D assignment may be TRBD1 or TRBD2 (5 bases each). CDR1 and CDR2 from the germline V gene are LGHNA and YNFKEQ. The V end lost 5 bases, the J end lost 0 bases, and 14 bases lay between the germline ends. This CDR3 has 15 residues. The CDR3 protein is CASSTGRACSYEQYF. DNA of the CDR3: TGTGCCAGCAGCACGGGACGTGCTTGCTCCTACGAGCAGTACTTC.

This chain joins TRBV5-1 and TRBJ2-1; TRBD2 matches 8 bases. Unmatched junction bases numbered 15, after V lost 4 bases and J lost 0 bases. The germline gives CDR1 SGHRS, CDR2 YFSETQ. The CDR3 has 19 amino acids. The CDR3 region is CASSIRGGSSLLSYNEQFF. CDR3 DNA sequence: TGCGCCAGCAGCATCCGGGGGGGGTCTAGTCTACTCTCCTACAATGAGCAGTTCTTC.

This chain links TRBV10-3 with TRBJ1-1; 9 nucleotides agree with TRBD1. CDR3 length equals 16 residues. Germline trimming cut 10 bases from V and 1 base from J; bases unmatched to any gene: 13. Germline V gene sequence: CDR1 ENHRY, CDR2 SYGVKD. The CDR3 DNA reads as TGTGCCAGCTCGGCACAGGGGGCGGTGGGGAACACTGAAGCTTTCTTT. Translating gives CASSAQGAVGNTEAFF.

J is TRBJ2-3 and V is TRBV7-2; tentative D call: TRBD2 (5 bases). Germline loops: CDR1 SGHTA, CDR2 FQGNSA. V was clipped by 2 bases and J by 9 bases, with 9 bases between them. The CDR3 runs 12 residues. The CDR3 DNA follows: TGTGCCAGCAGCTTACCCGGAGGAACGCAGTATTTT. Residues: CASSLPGGTQYF.

This clonotype was detected ten times or more. The chain joins TRBV2 to TRBJ1-6; the match to TRBD1 covers 8 bases. After removal of 8 bases from V and 6 bases from J, the junction contained 12 bases not matched to a gene. This CDR3 has 16 amino acids. Germline V gives CDR1 SNHLY, CDR2 FYNNEI. CDR3 DNA: TGTGCCAGCTATGGCCCGGGACAGGTGATTAATTCACCCCTCCACTTT. Translating gives CASYGPGQVINSPLHF.

This clonotype came up many times. The rearrangement joins TRBV12-3 or TRBV12-4 to TRBJ2-5; a possible D gene is TRBD1 (6 bases). V dropped 7 bases and J dropped 5 bases, with 17 bases sitting between them. The CDR3 is 14 residues long. The CDR3 DNA reads TGTGCCAGCACTCTACAGGGAGTAGGGGAGACCCAGTACTTC. Translation gives CASTLQGVGETQYF.

J is TRBJ2-1 and V is TRBV29-1; D remains ambiguous. Trimming pared 8 bases from V and 5 bases from J, leaving 10 bases between. The length of the CDR3 is 11 residues. From germline, CDR1 is SQVTM and CDR2 ANQGSEA. CDR3: CSLGSHNEQFF. CDR3 nucleotides: TGCAGCCTTGGGTCTCACAATGAGCAGTTCTTC.

This clonotype came up a few times. The gene calls are TRBV2 and TRBJ2-5; 11 bases agree with TRBD2. The CDR3 is 17 residues long. CDR1 and CDR2 from the germline V gene are SNHLY and FYNNEI. With 7 bases clipped from V and 5 bases from J, the junction kept 15 bases outside the gene matches. In DNA form, the CDR3 reads TGTGCCAGCAACATTGGAACTAGCGGGAGTAGGGGGGAGACCCAGTACTTC. It yields the protein CASNIGTSGSRGETQYF.

The chain has TRBV20-1 and TRBJ2-7; perhaps D is TRBD1 or TRBD2 (5 bases each). Germline loops: CDR1 DFQATT, CDR2 SNEGSKA (reference sequence). The CDR3 has 13 amino acids. Deletions cut 3 bases from V and 3 bases from J, with 12 bases between. The DNA for the CDR3 is TGCAGTGCTAGGGGGACGCTCCGCTACGAGCAGTACTTC. Amino acid sequence: CSARGTLRYEQYF.